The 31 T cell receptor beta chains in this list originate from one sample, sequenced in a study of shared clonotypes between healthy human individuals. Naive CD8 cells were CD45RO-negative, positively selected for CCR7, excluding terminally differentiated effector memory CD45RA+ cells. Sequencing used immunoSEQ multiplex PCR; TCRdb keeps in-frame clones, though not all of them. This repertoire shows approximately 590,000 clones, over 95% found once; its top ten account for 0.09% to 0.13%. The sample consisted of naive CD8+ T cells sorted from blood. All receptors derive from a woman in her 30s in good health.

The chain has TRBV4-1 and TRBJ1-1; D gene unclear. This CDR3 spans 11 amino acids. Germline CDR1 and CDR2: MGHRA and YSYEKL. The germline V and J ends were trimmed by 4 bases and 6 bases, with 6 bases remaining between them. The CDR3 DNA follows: TGCGCCAGCAGCCGGGGTTCTGAAGCTTTCTTT. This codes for CASSRGSEAFF.

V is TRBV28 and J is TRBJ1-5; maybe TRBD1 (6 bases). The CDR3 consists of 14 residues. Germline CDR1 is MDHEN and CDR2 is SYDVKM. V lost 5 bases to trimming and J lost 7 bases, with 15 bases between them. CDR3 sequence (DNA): TGTGCCAGCAGTCAAAACAGGGTTTGGCAGCCCCAGCATTTT. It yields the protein CASSQNRVWQPQHF. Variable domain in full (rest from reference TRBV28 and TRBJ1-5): DVKVTQSSRYLVKRTGEKVFLECVQDMDHENMFWYRQDPGLGLRLIYFSYDVKMKEKGDIPEGYSVSREKKERFSLILESASTNQTSMYLCASSQNRVWQPQHFGDGTRLSIL.

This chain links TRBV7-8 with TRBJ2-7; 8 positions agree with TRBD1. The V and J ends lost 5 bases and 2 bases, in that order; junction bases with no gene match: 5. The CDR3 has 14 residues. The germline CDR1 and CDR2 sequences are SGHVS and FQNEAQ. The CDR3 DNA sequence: TGTGCCAGCAGCCCTCGGGACAGGACCTACGAGCAGTACTTC. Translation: CASSPRDRTYEQYF.

CDR3 sequence: CASSLAGGLYNEQFF. The CDR3, as DNA: TGTGCCAGCAGCTTGGCCGGGGGGCTGTACAATGAGCAGTTCTTC. The chain recombines TRBV5-6 with TRBJ2-1; weak D call: TRBD2 (7 bases). CDR1 SGHDT and CDR2 YYEEEE come from the germline V gene. The length of the CDR3 is 15 residues. V was cut by 0 bases and J by 4 bases, with 11 bases left in between.

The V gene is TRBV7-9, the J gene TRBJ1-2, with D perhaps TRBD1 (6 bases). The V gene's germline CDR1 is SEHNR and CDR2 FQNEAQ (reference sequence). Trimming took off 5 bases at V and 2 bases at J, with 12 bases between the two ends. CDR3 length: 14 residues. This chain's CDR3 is CASSPAQGNYGYTF. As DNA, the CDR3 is TGTGCCAGCAGCCCTGCGCAGGGGAACTATGGCTACACCTTC. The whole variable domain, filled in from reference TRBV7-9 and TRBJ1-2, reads DTGVSQNPRHKITKRGQNVTFRCDPISEHNRLYWYRQTLGQGPEFLTYFQNEAQLEKSRLLSDRFSAERPKGSFSTLEIQRTEQGDSAMYLCASSPAQGNYGYTFGSGTRLTVV.

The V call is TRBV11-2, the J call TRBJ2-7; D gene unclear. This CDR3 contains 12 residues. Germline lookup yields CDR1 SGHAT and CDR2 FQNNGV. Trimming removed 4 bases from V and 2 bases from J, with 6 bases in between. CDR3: CASSSGPYEQYF. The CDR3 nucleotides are TGTGCCAGCAGCTCGGGCCCCTACGAGCAGTACTTC. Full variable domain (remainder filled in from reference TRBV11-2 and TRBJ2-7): EAGVAQSPRYKIIEKRQSVAFWCNPISGHATLYWYQQILGQGPKLLIQFQNNGVVDDSQLPKDRFSAERLKGVDSTLKIQPAKLEDSAVYLCASSSGPYEQYFGPGTRLTVT.

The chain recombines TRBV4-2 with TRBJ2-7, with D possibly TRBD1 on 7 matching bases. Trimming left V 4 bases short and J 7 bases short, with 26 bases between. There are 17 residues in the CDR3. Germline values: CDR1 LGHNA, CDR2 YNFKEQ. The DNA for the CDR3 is TGTGCCAGCAGCCTCCCTAAACTCATGGACAGGCGGGGAGAGCAGTACTTC. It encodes CASSLPKLMDRRGEQYF.

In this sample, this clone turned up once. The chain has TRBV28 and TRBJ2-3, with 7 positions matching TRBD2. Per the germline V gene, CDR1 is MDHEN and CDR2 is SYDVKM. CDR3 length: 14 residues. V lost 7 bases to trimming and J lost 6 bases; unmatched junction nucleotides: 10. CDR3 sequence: CASTLADEEDTQYF. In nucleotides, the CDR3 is TGTGCCAGCACCCTAGCGGATGAAGAGGATACGCAGTATTTT.

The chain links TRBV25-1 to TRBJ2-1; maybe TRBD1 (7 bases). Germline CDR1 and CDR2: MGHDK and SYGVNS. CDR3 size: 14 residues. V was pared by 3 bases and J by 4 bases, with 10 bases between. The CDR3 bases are TGTGCCAGCAGTGAGCAGGGGGGTTACAATGAGCAGTTCTTC. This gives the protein CASSEQGGYNEQFF.

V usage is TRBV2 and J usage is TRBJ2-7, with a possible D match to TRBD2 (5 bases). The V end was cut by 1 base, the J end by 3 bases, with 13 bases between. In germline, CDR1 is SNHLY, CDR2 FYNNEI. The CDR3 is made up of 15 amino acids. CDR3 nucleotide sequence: TGTGCCAGCAGTGAAGGCGTGGACTTGATCTACGAGCAGTACTTC. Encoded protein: CASSEGVDLIYEQYF.

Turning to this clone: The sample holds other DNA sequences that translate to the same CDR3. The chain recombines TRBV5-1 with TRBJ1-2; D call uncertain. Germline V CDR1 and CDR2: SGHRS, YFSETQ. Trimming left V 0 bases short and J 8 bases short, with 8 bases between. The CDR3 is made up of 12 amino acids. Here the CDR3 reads CASSLGGEGYTF. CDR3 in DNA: TGCGCCAGCAGCTTGGGTGGAGAAGGCTACACCTTC.

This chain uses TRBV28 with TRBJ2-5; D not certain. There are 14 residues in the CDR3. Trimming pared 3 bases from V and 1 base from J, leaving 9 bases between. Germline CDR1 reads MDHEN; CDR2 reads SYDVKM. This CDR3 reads CASSFMAGQETQYF. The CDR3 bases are TGTGCCAGCAGTTTCATGGCAGGCCAAGAGACCCAGTACTTC.

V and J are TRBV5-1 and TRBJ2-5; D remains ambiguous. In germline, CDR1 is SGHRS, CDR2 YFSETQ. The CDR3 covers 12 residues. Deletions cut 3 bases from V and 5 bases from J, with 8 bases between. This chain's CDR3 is CASSSRRETQYF. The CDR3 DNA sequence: TGCGCCAGCAGCTCTAGGCGGGAGACCCAGTACTTC.

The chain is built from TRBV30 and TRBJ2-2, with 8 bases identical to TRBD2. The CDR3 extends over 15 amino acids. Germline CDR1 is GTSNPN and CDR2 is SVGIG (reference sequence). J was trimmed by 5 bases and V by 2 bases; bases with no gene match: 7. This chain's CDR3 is CAWSIRLAGTGELFF. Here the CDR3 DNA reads TGTGCCTGGAGTATTCGTCTAGCGGGTACCGGGGAGCTGTTTTTT.

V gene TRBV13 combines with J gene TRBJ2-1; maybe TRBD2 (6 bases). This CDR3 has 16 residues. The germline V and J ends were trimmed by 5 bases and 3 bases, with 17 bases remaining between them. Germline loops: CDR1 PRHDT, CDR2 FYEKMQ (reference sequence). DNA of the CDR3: TGTGCCAGCAGCCCTTTCCGGGACTTACTCTACAATGAGCAGTTCTTC. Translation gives CASSPFRDLLYNEQFF. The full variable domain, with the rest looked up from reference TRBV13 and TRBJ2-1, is AAGVIQSPRHLIKEKRETATLKCYPIPRHDTVYWYQQGPGQDPQFLISFYEKMQSDKGSIPDRFSAQQFSDYHSELNMSSLELGDSALYFCASSPFRDLLYNEQFFGPGTRLTVL.

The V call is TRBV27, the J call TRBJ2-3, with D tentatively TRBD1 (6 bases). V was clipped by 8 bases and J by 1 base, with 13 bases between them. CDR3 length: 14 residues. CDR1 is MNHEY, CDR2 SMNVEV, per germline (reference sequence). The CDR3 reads CASGETGGTDTQYF. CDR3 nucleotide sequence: TGTGCCAGCGGGGAGACAGGAGGCACAGATACGCAGTATTTT.

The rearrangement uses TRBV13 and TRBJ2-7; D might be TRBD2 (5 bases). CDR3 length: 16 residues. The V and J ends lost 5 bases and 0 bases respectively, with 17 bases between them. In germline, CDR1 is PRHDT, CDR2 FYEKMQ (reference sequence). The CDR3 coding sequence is TGTGCCAGCAGCCCTAGTGGGAGCTCTGACTCCTACGAGCAGTACTTC. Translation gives CASSPSGSSDSYEQYF.

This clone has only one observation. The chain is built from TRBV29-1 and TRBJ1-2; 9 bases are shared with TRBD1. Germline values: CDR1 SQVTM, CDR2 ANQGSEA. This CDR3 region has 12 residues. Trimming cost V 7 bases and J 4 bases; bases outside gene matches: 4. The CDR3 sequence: CSADRGVYGYTF. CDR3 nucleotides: TGCAGCGCAGACAGGGGGGTCTATGGCTACACCTTC.

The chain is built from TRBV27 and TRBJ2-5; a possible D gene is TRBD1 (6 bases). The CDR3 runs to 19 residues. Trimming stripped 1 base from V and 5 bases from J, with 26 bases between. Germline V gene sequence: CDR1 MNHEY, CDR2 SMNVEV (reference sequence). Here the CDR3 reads CASSLYVPTPDSIGETQYF. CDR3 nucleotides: TGTGCCAGCAGTTTATATGTCCCCACCCCGGACAGCATTGGGGAGACCCAGTACTTC.

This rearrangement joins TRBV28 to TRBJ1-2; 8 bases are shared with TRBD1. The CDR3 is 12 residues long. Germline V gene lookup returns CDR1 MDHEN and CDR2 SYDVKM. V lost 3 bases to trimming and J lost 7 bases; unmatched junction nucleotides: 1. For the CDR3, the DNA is TGTGCCAGCAGTTTTCAGGGGGCTGGCTACACCTTC. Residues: CASSFQGAGYTF.

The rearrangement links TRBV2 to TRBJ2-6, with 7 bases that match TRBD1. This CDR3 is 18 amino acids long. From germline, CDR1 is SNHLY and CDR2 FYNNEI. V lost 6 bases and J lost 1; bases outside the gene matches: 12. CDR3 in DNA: TGTGCCAGCAGGAGGTTGATGGCAGGGGGTTCTGGGGCCAACGTCCTGACTTTC. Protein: CASRRLMAGGSGANVLTF.

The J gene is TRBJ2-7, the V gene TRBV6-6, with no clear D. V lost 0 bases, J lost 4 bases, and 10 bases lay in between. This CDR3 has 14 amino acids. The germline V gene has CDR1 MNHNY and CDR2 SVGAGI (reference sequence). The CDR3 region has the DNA TGTGCCAGCAGTTACTCGACGACTCCTTACGAGCAGTACTTC. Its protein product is CASSYSTTPYEQYF.

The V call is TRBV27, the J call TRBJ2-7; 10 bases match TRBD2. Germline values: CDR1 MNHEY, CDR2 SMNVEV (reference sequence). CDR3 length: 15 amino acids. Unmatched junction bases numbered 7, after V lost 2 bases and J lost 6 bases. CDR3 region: CASSLVAGGRGEQYF. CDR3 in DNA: TGTGCCAGCAGTTTAGTAGCGGGAGGACGGGGCGAGCAGTACTTC.

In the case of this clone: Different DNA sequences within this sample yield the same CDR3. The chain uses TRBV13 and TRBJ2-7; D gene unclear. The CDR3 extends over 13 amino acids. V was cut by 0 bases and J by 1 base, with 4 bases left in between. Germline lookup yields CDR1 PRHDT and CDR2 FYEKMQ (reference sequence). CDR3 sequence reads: CASSLGRSYEQYF. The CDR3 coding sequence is TGTGCCAGCAGCTTAGGACGTTCCTACGAGCAGTACTTC. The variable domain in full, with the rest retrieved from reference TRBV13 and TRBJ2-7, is AAGVIQSPRHLIKEKRETATLKCYPIPRHDTVYWYQQGPGQDPQFLISFYEKMQSDKGSIPDRFSAQQFSDYHSELNMSSLELGDSALYFCASSLGRSYEQYFGPGTRLTVT.

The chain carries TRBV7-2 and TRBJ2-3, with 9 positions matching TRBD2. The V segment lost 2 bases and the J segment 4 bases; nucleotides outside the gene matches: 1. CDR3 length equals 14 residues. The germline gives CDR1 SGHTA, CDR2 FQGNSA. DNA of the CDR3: TGTGCCAGCAGCTTAATAGCGGGAGCAGATACGCAGTATTTT. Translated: CASSLIAGADTQYF.

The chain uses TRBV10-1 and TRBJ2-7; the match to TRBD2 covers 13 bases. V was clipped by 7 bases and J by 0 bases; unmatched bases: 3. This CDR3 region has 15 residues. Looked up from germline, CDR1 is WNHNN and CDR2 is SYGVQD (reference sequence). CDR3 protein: CASIGLAGDSYEQYF. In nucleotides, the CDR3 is TGCGCCAGCATAGGACTAGCGGGAGACTCCTACGAGCAGTACTTC.

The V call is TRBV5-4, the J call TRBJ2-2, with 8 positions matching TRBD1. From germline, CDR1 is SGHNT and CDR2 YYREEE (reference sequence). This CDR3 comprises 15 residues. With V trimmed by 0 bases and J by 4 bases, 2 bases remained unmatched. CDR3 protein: CASSLGQGATGELFF. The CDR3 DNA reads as TGTGCCAGCAGCTTGGGCCAGGGGGCCACCGGGGAGCTGTTTTTT. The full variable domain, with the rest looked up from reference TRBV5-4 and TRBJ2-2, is ETGVTQSPTHLIKTRGQQVTLRCSSQSGHNTVSWYQQALGQGPQFIFQYYREEENGRGNFPPRFSGLQFPNYSSELNVNALELDDSALYLCASSLGQGATGELFFGEGSRLTVL.

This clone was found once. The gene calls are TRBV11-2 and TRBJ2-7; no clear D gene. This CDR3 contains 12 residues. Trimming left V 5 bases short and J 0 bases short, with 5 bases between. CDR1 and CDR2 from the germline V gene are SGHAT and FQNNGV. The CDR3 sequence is CASSGHSYEQYF. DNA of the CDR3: TGTGCCAGCAGCGGCCACTCCTACGAGCAGTACTTC.

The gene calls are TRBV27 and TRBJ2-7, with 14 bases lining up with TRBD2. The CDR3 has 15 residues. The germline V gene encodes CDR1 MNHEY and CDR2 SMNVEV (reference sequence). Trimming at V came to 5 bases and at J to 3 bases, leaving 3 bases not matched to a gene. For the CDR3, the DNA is TGTGCCAGCAGTCACGGGACTAGCGGGGGCTACGAGCAGTACTTC. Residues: CASSHGTSGGYEQYF.

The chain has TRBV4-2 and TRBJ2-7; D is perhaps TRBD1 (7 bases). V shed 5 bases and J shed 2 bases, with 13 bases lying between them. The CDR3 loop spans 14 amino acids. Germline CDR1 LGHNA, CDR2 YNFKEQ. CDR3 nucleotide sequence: TGTGCCAGCAGCTTGGAGGGGGCACCCTACGAGCAGTACTTC. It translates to CASSLEGAPYEQYF.

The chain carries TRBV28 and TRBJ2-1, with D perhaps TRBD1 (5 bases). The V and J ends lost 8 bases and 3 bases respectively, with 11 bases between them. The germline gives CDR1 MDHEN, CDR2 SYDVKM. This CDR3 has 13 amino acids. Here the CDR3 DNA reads TGTGCCAGCGGGGCCAGTCACTACAATGAGCAGTTCTTC. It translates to CASGASHYNEQFF.